One sample yielded the 13 T cell receptor beta chains listed below, sequenced in a study of T cells in Graves' hyperthyroidism and ophthalmopathy. The investigators amplified TCR beta CDR3 regions from RNA transcripts. Primed by the HTBI set, a first-round RT-PCR was run on the TCR CDR3. TCRdb re-analysed the multiplex PCR reads in MiXCR, keeping a single row per CDR3 protein. Here the sample spans hundreds of thousands of distinct CDR3 sequences, roughly 20% being singletons. Material: blood. The source of these receptors is a man under 40 with Graves' ophthalmopathy.

The chain joins TRBV28 to TRBJ1-2; D might be TRBD1 (5 bases). Trimming shortened V by 2 bases and J by 8 bases, and 18 bases separated the two germline ends. The V gene's germline CDR1 is MDHEN and CDR2 SYDVKM. The CDR3 contains 15 residues. CDR3 bases: TGTGCCAGCAGTTTACAAGCTCAGGGTCTCGGGGGCTACACCTTC. Translated, it gives CASSLQAQGLGGYTF.

This clonotype turned up a few times. CDR3 sequence: CSARGGERTDTQYF. The CDR3 nucleotides read TGCAGCGCCCGGGGGGGTGAGCGCACAGATACGCAGTATTTT. The rearrangement links TRBV20-1 to TRBJ2-3, with TRBD2 identical over 8 bases. Per the germline V gene, CDR1 is DFQATT and CDR2 is SNEGSKA (reference sequence). This CDR3 comprises 14 residues.

The chain uses TRBV4-1 and TRBJ1-5, with D unresolved. V was clipped by 2 bases and J by 1 base, with 9 bases between them. The CDR3 spans 15 residues. Germline V CDR1 and CDR2: MGHRA, YSYEKL. This CDR3 is CASSQREGSNQPQHF. The CDR3 DNA is TGCGCCAGCAGCCAACGTGAGGGAAGCAATCAGCCCCAGCATTTT.

This clonotype came up a few times. This chain connects TRBV19 to TRBJ1-1, with a tentative D call TRBD1 (6 bases). Trimming took off 0 bases at V and 4 bases at J, with 18 bases between the two ends. Germline lookup yields CDR1 LNHDA and CDR2 SQIVND (reference sequence). The CDR3 is 17 residues long. CDR3 coding DNA: TGTGCCAGTAGTATAGATCAAGGGGGACGGAGGGGCACTGAAGCTTTCTTT. Translation gives CASSIDQGGRRGTEAFF.

The chain combines TRBV6-2 or TRBV6-3 with TRBJ2-5; perhaps TRBD2 as D (6 bases). The CDR3 is made up of 14 amino acids. Germline V lookup: CDR1 MNHEY, CDR2 SVGEGT. The V end was cut by 3 bases, the J end by 2 bases, with 10 bases between. The CDR3 sequence: CASSYWDLQETQYF. CDR3 nucleotides: TGTGCCAGCAGTTATTGGGACTTGCAAGAGACCCAGTACTTC.

This clonotype was seen a handful of times. CDR3 DNA: TGCAGCGTTGTATTTTCAGGGTCGGGTCAGAATCAGCCCCAGCATTTT. This encodes CSVVFSGSGQNQPQHF. The chain employs TRBV29-1 and TRBJ1-5; TRBD1 is a possible D gene (5 bases). Germline V gene data show CDR1 as SQVTM and CDR2 as ANQGSEA. This CDR3 contains 16 residues. Between the trimmed V and J ends, which lost 4 bases and 4 bases, there was a span of 20 bases.

This clonotype was found a few times. The chain is built from TRBV9 and TRBJ2-7; no clear D gene. Per germline, CDR1 SGDLS and CDR2 YYNGEE. The CDR3 has 15 residues. Trimming cost V 4 bases and J 2 bases, with 16 bases left between them. Here the CDR3 reads CASSPTIDITYEQYF. DNA of the CDR3: TGTGCCAGCAGCCCGACAATAGACATCACCTACGAGCAGTACTTC. The whole variable domain, remainder taken from reference TRBV9 and TRBJ2-7, is DSGVTQTPKHLITATGQRVTLRCSPRSGDLSVYWYQQSLDQGLQFLIQYYNGEERAKGNILERFSAQQFPDLHSELNLSSLELGDSALYFCASSPTIDITYEQYFGPGTRLTVT.

The table lists this clonotype with a few counts. V usage is TRBV5-5 and J usage is TRBJ1-2, with 8 positions matching TRBD1. This CDR3 is built from 13 residues. Germline CDR1 SGHKS, CDR2 YYEKEE (reference sequence). V dropped 3 bases and J dropped 7; count of bases not matched to a gene: 5. CDR3 amino acids: CASSSQGASGYTF. The CDR3 coding sequence is TGTGCCAGCAGCTCCCAGGGGGCGAGTGGCTACACCTTC.

This clonotype has a handful of counts. The gene calls are TRBV12-3 or TRBV12-4 and TRBJ1-4; 9 nucleotides agree with TRBD1. After removal of 5 bases from V and 7 bases from J, the junction contained 8 bases not matched to a gene. The CDR3 covers 15 residues. CDR3 in amino acids: CASSTRTGAGEKLFF. In DNA, the CDR3 is TGTGCCAGCAGTACCCGGACAGGGGCAGGTGAAAAACTGTTTTTT.

This clonotype was seen at least ten times. V gene TRBV18 combines with J gene TRBJ2-5; TRBD2 might be the D (5 bases). The germline CDR1 and CDR2 sequences are KGHSH and LQKENI. With 3 bases removed from V and 5 bases from J, the gap between germline ends came to 10 bases. The CDR3 has 13 residues. The CDR3 sequence is CASSPTGEETQYF. The CDR3, as DNA: TGTGCCAGCTCACCTACCGGGGAGGAGACCCAGTACTTC.

This clonotype has a count of ten or more. The rearrangement uses TRBV18 and TRBJ2-3; D unresolved. CDR1 and CDR2 from the germline V gene are KGHSH and LQKENI. This CDR3 has 15 amino acids. V dropped 3 bases and J dropped 1 base, with 11 bases sitting between them. CDR3 DNA: TGTGCCAGCTCACCCAACCCTAGGGGCACAGATACGCAGTATTTT. The encoded protein is CASSPNPRGTDTQYF.

The chain joins TRBV30 to TRBJ1-2; D is possibly TRBD1 (5 bases). The CDR3 loop spans 13 amino acids. Trimming stripped 3 bases from V and 0 bases from J, with 8 bases between. Germline V gene lookup returns CDR1 GTSNPN and CDR2 SVGIG (reference sequence). The CDR3 spells CAWRTVSNYGYTF. The DNA of the CDR3 is TGTGCCTGGAGGACAGTCTCTAACTATGGCTACACCTTC.

The J gene is TRBJ2-1, the V gene TRBV29-1, with no clear D. Trimming stripped 5 bases from V and 5 bases from J, with 4 bases between. This CDR3 is built from 10 residues. In germline, CDR1 is SQVTM, CDR2 ANQGSEA. The CDR3 region is CSVRHNEQFF. CDR3 nucleotides: TGCAGCGTTCGACACAATGAGCAGTTCTTC.